A selection of T cell receptor beta chains follows, all from one sample in a study of patients and donors after allogeneic stem cell transplantation. TCRdb re-derived calls from the RT-PCR reads in MiXCR, one entry per CDR3 protein. The sample shows about 89,000 distinct CDR3 sequences, roughly 50% of them seen only once. The sequenced sample was blood, either unsorted or a sorted T cell fraction (not recorded which). These receptors were obtained from a human donor who was either an allogeneic HSCT recipient or a stem cell or donor lymphocyte infusion donor (not recorded which). It is not recorded whose cells these are; they may come from a transplant donor. Both conserved end residues are part of each CDR3. The D gene is left open where the match is weak. The size of a clone is reported for some rows only, either as once, few or many, or as a class for expanded clones.

>TRBV12-3/TRBV12-4|TRBJ1-2|14|.|.
CASSSFGSVAGYTF
TGTGCCAGCAGTTCTTTCGGGTCGGTCGCTGGCTACACCTTC
>TRBV12-3/TRBV12-4|TRBJ2-3|13|.|.
CASSLRSTDTQYF
TGTGCCAGCAGTTTACGAAGCACAGATACGCAGTATTTT
>TRBV9|TRBJ2-3|14|.|.
CASSVVWGSGTQYF
TGTGCCAGCAGCGTAGTCTGGGGAAGCGGGACGCAGTATTTT
>TRBV12-3/TRBV12-4|TRBJ1-2|12|few|.
CASSLSFYGYTF
TGTGCCAGCAGTTTATCATTCTATGGCTACACCTTC
>TRBV7-2|TRBJ1-6|13|.|.
CASSLLGASPLHF
TGTGCCAGCAGCTTATTGGGAGCTTCACCCCTCCACTTT
>TRBV29-1|TRBJ1-1|13|.|.
CSAVTTWGTEAFF
TGCAGCGCCGTGACAACCTGGGGCACTGAAGCTTTCTTT
>TRBV6-2/TRBV6-3|TRBJ1-5|13|.|.
CASSGPVMGPQHF
TGTGCCAGCAGTGGACCTGTGATGGGGCCCCAGCATTTT
>TRBV28|TRBJ1-2|15|few|.
CASSWIGVALYGYTF
TGTGCCAGCAGTTGGATCGGAGTGGCGCTCTATGGCTACACCTTC
>TRBV4-1|TRBJ1-6|17|.|.
CASSQDLGREWLSPLHF
TGCGCCAGCAGCCAAGATCTGGGCAGGGAGTGGCTATCACCCCTCCACTTT
>TRBV4-1|TRBJ1-3|18|.|.
CASSPPGDIQVSGNTIYF
TGCGCCAGCAGCCCCCCGGGAGACATACAGGTCTCTGGAAACACCATATATTTT
>TRBV11-1|TRBJ2-1|13|.|.
CASSSVCEYEQFF
TGTGCCAGCAGCTCCGTGTGTGAGTATGAGCAGTTCTTC
>TRBV4-3|TRBJ1-1|15|few|TRBD1
CASSQDRGQPSEAFF
TGCGCCAGCAGCCAAGATAGGGGACAGCCATCTGAAGCTTTCTTT
>TRBV11-2|TRBJ2-1|14|.|.
CASSLLRRGNEQFF
TGTGCCAGCAGCTTATTAAGGCGGGGAAATGAGCAGTTCTTC
>TRBV6-1|TRBJ1-6|14|.|.
CASSWDHRDSPLHF
TGTGCCAGCAGCTGGGACCATAGGGATTCACCCCTCCACTTT
>TRBV11-2|TRBJ1-2|14|few|TRBD1
CASSLQTGNYGYTF
TGTGCCAGCAGCTTACAGACAGGGAACTATGGCTACACCTTC
>TRBV4-3|TRBJ1-4|19|few|.
CASSQDRRQSFATNEKLFF
TGCGCCAGCAGCCAAGATCGGAGACAGAGTTTTGCAACTAATGAAAAACTGTTTTTT
>TRBV7-7|TRBJ1-3|14|few|.
CASSPGTFGNTIYF
TGTGCTAGCTCACCAGGGACCTTCGGAAACACCATATATTTT
>TRBV14|TRBJ1-1|13|few|.
CASSVQWNTEAFF
TGTGCCAGCAGCGTACAGTGGAACACTGAAGCTTTCTTT
>TRBV12-3/TRBV12-4|TRBJ2-3|14|few|.
CASSFVGGTDTQYF
TGTGCCAGCAGCTTTGTTGGCGGCACAGATACGCAGTATTTT
>TRBV12-3/TRBV12-4|TRBJ1-6|13|.|.
CASTRGVGSPLHF
TGTGCCAGCACACGTGGGGTTGGTTCACCCCTCCACTTT
>TRBV7-9|TRBJ1-6|15|once|.
CASSLDPGPGSPLHF
TGTGCCAGCAGCTTAGATCCGGGGCCAGGATCACCCCTCCACTTT
>TRBV7-9|TRBJ1-4|15|.|TRBD1
CASSRDRDFYEKLFF
TGTGCCAGCAGCAGGGACAGGGACTTCTATGAAAAACTGTTTTTT
>TRBV9|TRBJ1-1|12|.|.
CASSPMDGEAFF
TGTGCCAGCAGCCCTATGGACGGTGAAGCTTTCTTT
>TRBV4-3|TRBJ2-3|17|.|.
CASSQDFDLPSTDTQYF
TGCGCCAGCAGCCAAGATTTCGACTTACCTAGCACAGATACGCAGTATTTT
>TRBV30|TRBJ1-1|13|few|.
CAWSVQQNTEAFF
TGTGCCTGGAGTGTACAACAGAACACTGAAGCTTTCTTT
>TRBV12-3/TRBV12-4|TRBJ1-2|12|.|.
CACEALGQGPTF
TGTGCCTGCGAGGCCCTGGGGCAGGGGCCCACCTTC
>TRBV4-1|TRBJ1-5|14|.|.
CASSLGPTNQPQHF
TGCGCCAGCAGCCTCGGGCCCACGAATCAGCCCCAGCATTTT
>TRBV27|TRBJ2-1|16|once|TRBD2
CASSTSAFSSYNEQFF
TGTGCCAGCTCGACTAGCGCTTTTAGCTCCTACAATGAGCAGTTCTTC
>TRBV27|TRBJ1-1|13|.|.
CASSRIGDSEAFF
TGTGCCAGCAGTCGTATAGGAGACAGTGAAGCTTTCTTT
>TRBV6-5|TRBJ1-1|15|.|.
CASIVAGASGTEAFF
TGTGCCAGCATCGTTGCAGGGGCCTCTGGGACTGAAGCTTTCTTT
>TRBV7-4|TRBJ1-5|17|.|TRBD1
CASSLNGTGGPNQPQHF
TGTGCCAGCAGCTTAAATGGGACAGGGGGCCCCAATCAGCCCCAGCATTTT
>TRBV10-3|TRBJ1-2|12|.|.
CAIRPEPYGYTF
TGTGCCATCCGCCCTGAACCCTATGGCTACACCTTC
>TRBV5-1|TRBJ1-1|14|.|.
CASSLTGLGTEAFF
TGCGCCAGCAGCTTGACAGGGTTAGGCACTGAAGCTTTCTTT
>TRBV29-1|TRBJ2-7|15|.|TRBD1
CSVESRGQSGYEQYF
TGCAGCGTTGAGTCGAGGGGACAGTCAGGCTACGAGCAGTACTTC
>TRBV3-1|TRBJ1-1|14|.|.
CASSQVPQNTEAFF
TGTGCCAGCAGCCAAGTACCGCAGAACACTGAAGCTTTCTTT
>TRBV4-1|TRBJ1-6|15|.|.
CASSPHGGNNSPLHF
TGCGCCAGCAGCCCTCACGGGGGGAATAATTCACCCCTCCACTTT
>TRBV20-1|TRBJ1-2|13|few|.
CSASQAQGGGYTF
TGCAGTGCTAGTCAGGCCCAAGGGGGTGGCTACACCTTC
>TRBV6-5|TRBJ1-1|15|.|TRBD1
CASSYDRGVNTEAFF
TGTGCCAGCAGTTACGACAGGGGCGTAAACACTGAAGCTTTCTTT
>TRBV7-8|TRBJ1-1|19|few|TRBD1
CASSLYDRMTGGVNTEAFF
TGTGCCAGCAGCTTATATGATCGGATGACAGGGGGAGTGAACACTGAAGCTTTCTTT
>TRBV4-3|TRBJ1-2|13|few|.
CASSRGRDYGYTF
TGCGCCAGCAGCCGCGGACGGGACTATGGCTACACCTTC
>TRBV5-1|TRBJ2-1|14|.|TRBD1
CASSLGDRGDEQFF
TGCGCCAGCAGCTTGGGGGACAGGGGTGATGAGCAGTTCTTC
>TRBV5-1|TRBJ1-6|14|few|TRBD1
CASSLGQGNSPLHF
TGCGCCAGCAGCTTGGGACAGGGAAACTCACCCCTCCACTTT
>TRBV19|TRBJ1-2|13|few|.
CASRTGANYGYTF
TGTGCCAGTAGGACAGGCGCGAACTATGGCTACACCTTC
>TRBV4-3|TRBJ1-3|15|few|.
CASSQDSDERNTIYF
TGCGCCAGCAGCCAGGACAGTGACGAAAGAAACACCATATATTTT
>TRBV24-1|TRBJ2-1|16|few|.
CATSEPGAPHRNEQFF
TGTGCCACCAGTGAACCGGGAGCTCCTCATCGCAATGAGCAGTTCTTC
>TRBV19|TRBJ1-1|14|few|.
CASSLFEMNTEAFF
TGTGCCAGTAGTCTGTTCGAGATGAACACTGAAGCTTTCTTT
>TRBV7-9|TRBJ2-7|12|.|.
CASSLGDYEQYF
TGTGCCAGCAGCTTAGGGGATTACGAGCAGTACTTC
>TRBV4-3|TRBJ1-1|14|few|.
CASSQGSIGREAFF
TGCGCCAGCAGCCAAGGATCAATCGGCCGGGAAGCTTTCTTT
>TRBV12-3/TRBV12-4|TRBJ2-3|12|.|TRBD2
CASSLGGGTQYF
TGTGCCAGCAGTTTAGGGGGGGGTACGCAGTATTTT
>TRBV10-3|TRBJ1-3|14|once|.
CAINKSGSGNTIYF
TGTGCCATCAATAAATCAGGGTCTGGAAACACCATATATTTT
>TRBV29-1|TRBJ1-2|15|few|TRBD1
CSVPRQGDLNYGYTF
TGCAGCGTTCCTCGACAGGGCGATCTTAACTATGGCTACACCTTC
>TRBV20-1|TRBJ2-7|14|.|TRBD2
CSARDDGRGYEQYF
TGCAGTGCTAGAGATGACGGGAGGGGCTACGAGCAGTACTTC
>TRBV9|TRBJ2-1|14|.|.
CASSGRESYNEQFF
TGTGCCAGCAGCGGCCGTGAGTCCTACAATGAGCAGTTCTTC
>TRBV28|TRBJ1-2|14|.|TRBD1
CASSSGQINYGYTF
TGTGCCAGCAGCTCGGGACAGATAAACTATGGCTACACCTTC
>TRBV6-2/TRBV6-3|TRBJ1-1|15|.|.
CASSYLGAQRTEAFF
TGTGCCAGCAGTTACCTGGGAGCGCAGCGCACTGAAGCTTTCTTT
>TRBV20-1|TRBJ2-1|14|.|TRBD2
CSALLAGDYNEQFF
TGCAGTGCCCTCCTAGCGGGAGACTACAATGAGCAGTTCTTC
>TRBV6-2/TRBV6-3|TRBJ2-1|13|.|.
CASSYAAAGEQFF
TGTGCCAGCAGTTACGCAGCTGCAGGAGAGCAGTTCTTC
>TRBV11-1|TRBJ1-6|18|few|.
CASSLGLRRGSYNSPLHF
TGTGCCAGCAGCTTAGGACTCCGGCGAGGTTCCTATAATTCACCCCTCCACTTT
>TRBV5-6|TRBJ1-4|13|.|TRBD1
CASSSWTGGKLFF
TGTGCCAGCAGCTCTTGGACAGGGGGAAAACTGTTTTTT
>TRBV11-2|TRBJ1-3|16|.|.
CASSYTRQIGGNTIYF
TGTGCCAGCAGCTACACACGGCAGATAGGGGGAAACACCATATATTTT